The clone carrying this TCR beta chain came up a few times. The antigen remains undetermined. The data originate from a study of neoadjuvant anti-PD-1 for oral cavity cancer. Study overall: Most patients had three to four biweekly doses of 3 mg/kg nivolumab before resection.

Libraries were prepared by immunoSEQ multiplex PCR; TCRdb keeps only in-frame clonotypes and omits some of them. The repertoire holds 37,000 or so clones, with over 30% as singletons. Time point defined: after neoadjuvant nivolumab, at surgical resection. V was clipped by 8 bases and J by 7 bases, with 11 bases between them. The CDR3 has 12 residues. Germline CDR1 MNHEY, CDR2 SVGAGI. Study-wide points: With a few patients per group, TCR findings need larger cohorts.

Sequencing used tumor tissue, obtained after nivolumab (anti-PD-1) treatment. The chain has TRBV6-5 and TRBJ1-4, with D possibly being TRBD1 (5 bases). The sequence was obtained from a person aged 35-79 years with oral cavity squamous cell carcinoma. The CDR3 DNA sequence: TGTGCCAGCCGGGGGGTAGGTGAAAAACTGTTTTTT. As protein: CASRGVGEKLFF.